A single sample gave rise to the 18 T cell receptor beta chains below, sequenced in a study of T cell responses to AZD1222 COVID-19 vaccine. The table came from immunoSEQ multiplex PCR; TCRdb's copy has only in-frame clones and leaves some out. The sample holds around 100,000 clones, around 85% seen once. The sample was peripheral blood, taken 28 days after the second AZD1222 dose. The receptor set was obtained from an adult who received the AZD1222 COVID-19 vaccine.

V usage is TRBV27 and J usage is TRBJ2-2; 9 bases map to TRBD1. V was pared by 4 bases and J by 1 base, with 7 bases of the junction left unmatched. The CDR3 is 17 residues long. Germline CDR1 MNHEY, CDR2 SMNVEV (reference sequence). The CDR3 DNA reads TGTGCCAGCAGTTCATCCCCGGGACAGGGGAACACCGGGGAGCTGTTTTTT. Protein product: CASSSSPGQGNTGELFF.

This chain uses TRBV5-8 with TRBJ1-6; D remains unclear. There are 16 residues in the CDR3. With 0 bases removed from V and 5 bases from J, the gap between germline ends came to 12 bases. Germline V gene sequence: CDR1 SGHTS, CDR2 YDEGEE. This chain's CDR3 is CASSLGVHANNSPLHF. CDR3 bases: TGTGCCAGCAGCTTGGGCGTACATGCAAATAATTCACCCCTCCACTTT.

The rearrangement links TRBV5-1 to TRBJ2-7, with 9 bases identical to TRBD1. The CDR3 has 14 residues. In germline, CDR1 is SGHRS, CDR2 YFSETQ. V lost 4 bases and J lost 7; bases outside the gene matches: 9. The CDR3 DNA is TGCGCCAGCAGCCCCACCCCGGACAGGGGTGAGCAGTACTTC. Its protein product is CASSPTPDRGEQYF.

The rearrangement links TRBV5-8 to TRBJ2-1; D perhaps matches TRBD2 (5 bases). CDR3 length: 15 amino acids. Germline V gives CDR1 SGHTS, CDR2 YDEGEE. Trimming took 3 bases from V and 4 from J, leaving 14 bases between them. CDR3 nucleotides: TGTGCCAGCAGCTCCGAACCAGCGGATTACAATGAGCAGTTCTTC. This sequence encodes CASSSEPADYNEQFF.

The CDR3 sequence: CASSSLAGAADTQYF. The CDR3 region has the DNA TGTGCCAGCAGCTCCCTAGCGGGGGCTGCGGATACGCAGTATTTT. This chain links TRBV6-6 with TRBJ2-3, with 10 positions matching TRBD2. This CDR3 is built from 15 residues. The J segment lost 6 bases and the V segment lost 6 bases, leaving 9 bases of the junction unmatched. Looked up from germline, CDR1 is MNHNY and CDR2 is SVGAGI (reference sequence).

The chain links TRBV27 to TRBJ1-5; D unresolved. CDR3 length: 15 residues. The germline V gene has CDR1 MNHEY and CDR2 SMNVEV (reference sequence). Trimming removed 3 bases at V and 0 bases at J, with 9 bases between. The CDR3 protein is CASSFSGVSNQPQHF. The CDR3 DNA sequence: TGTGCCAGCAGTTTTAGTGGGGTTAGCAATCAGCCCCAGCATTTT.

CDR3 nucleotides: TGTGCCAGCAGAGAAATGGGGACCAAGGAAAAACTGTTTTTT. Amino acids: CASREMGTKEKLFF. This chain joins TRBV2 and TRBJ1-4; D may be TRBD1 (5 bases). CDR1 is SNHLY, CDR2 FYNNEI, per germline. V was clipped by 6 bases and J by 8 bases, with 16 bases between them. The CDR3 runs to 14 residues.

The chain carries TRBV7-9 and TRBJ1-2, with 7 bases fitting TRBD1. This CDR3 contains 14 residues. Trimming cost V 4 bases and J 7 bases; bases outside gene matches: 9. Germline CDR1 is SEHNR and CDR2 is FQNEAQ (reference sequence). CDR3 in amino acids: CASSSPPGGGGYTF. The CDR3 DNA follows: TGTGCCAGCAGCTCCCCCCCAGGGGGTGGTGGCTACACCTTC.

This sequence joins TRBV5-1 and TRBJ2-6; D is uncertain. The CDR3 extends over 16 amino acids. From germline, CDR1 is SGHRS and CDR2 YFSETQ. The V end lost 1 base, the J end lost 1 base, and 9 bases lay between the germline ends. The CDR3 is CASSLISQSGANVLTF. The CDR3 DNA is TGCGCCAGCAGCTTGATTAGTCAGTCTGGGGCCAACGTCCTGACTTTC.

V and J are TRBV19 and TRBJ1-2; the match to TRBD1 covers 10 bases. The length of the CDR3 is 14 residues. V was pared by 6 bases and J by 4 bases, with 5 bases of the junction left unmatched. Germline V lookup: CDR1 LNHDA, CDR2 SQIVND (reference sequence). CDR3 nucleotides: TGTGCCAGTAGAGTGGGACAGGGGATCTATGGCTACACCTTC. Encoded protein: CASRVGQGIYGYTF.

The CDR3 DNA follows: TGTGCCAGCAGCTTACACTACGAGCAGTACTTC. It translates to CASSLHYEQYF. The chain carries TRBV7-2 and TRBJ2-7; no clear D gene. Germline CDR1 SGHTA, CDR2 FQGNSA. Trimming cost V 2 bases and J 3 bases, with 2 bases left between them. The CDR3 is 11 residues long.

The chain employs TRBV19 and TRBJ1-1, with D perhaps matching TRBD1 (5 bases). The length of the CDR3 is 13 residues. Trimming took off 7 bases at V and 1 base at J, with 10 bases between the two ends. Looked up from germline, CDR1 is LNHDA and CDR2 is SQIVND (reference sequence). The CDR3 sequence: CASNRDPNTEAFF. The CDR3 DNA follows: TGTGCCAGTAATCGGGACCCGAACACTGAAGCTTTCTTT.

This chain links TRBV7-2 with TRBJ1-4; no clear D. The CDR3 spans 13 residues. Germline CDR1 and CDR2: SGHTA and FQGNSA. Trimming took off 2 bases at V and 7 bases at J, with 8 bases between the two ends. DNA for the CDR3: TGTGCCAGCAGCTTATATGGAGGTGAAAAACTGTTTTTT. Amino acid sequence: CASSLYGGEKLFF.

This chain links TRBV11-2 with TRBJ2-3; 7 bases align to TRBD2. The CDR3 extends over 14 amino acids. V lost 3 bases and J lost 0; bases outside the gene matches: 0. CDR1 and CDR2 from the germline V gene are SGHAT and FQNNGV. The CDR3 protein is CASSFSGSTDTQYF. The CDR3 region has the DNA TGTGCCAGCAGCTTTAGCGGGAGCACAGATACGCAGTATTTT.

The CDR3 sequence: CASSGGLADSPLHF. CDR3 nucleotide sequence: TGCGCCAGCAGTGGGGGGTTAGCGGATTCACCCCTCCACTTT. This chain joins TRBV10-1 and TRBJ1-6, with D perhaps matching TRBD1 (5 bases). V was cut by 4 bases and J by 8 bases, with 12 bases left in between. The CDR3 spans 14 residues. The germline V gene encodes CDR1 WNHNN and CDR2 SYGVQD (reference sequence).

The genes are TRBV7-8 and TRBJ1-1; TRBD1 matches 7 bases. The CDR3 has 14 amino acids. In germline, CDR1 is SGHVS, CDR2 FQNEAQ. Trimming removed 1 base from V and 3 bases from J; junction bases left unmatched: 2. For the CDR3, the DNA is TGTGCCAGCAGCTTAGGACAGGGCTACACTGAAGCTTTCTTT. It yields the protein CASSLGQGYTEAFF.

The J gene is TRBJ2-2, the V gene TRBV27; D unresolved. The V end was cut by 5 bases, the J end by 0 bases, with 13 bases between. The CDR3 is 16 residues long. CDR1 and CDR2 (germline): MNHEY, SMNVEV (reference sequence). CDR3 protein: CASSPLGFANTGELFF. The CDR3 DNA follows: TGTGCCAGCAGTCCCTTGGGGTTCGCGAACACCGGGGAGCTGTTTTTT.

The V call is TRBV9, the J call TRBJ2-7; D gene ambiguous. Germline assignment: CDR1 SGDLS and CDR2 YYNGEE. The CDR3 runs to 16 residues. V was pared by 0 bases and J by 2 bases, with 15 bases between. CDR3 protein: CASSVGGRAGTYEQYF. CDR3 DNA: TGTGCCAGCAGCGTAGGCGGTCGGGCTGGGACCTACGAGCAGTACTTC.